This T cell receptor beta chain was captured in a study of early T cells in non-severe SARS-CoV-2 infection (dated by TCRdb to the early 2020s). The study in broad terms: Bulk RNA from unsorted whole blood was used for TCR sequencing, so alpha and beta chains could not be paired. Overall study results and their limits: VDJdb matching was skewed toward anti-spike CD8 responses, so virus-specific expansions were likely underestimated and private and CD4 specificities were missed.

The method behind the library was 5' RACE. Reads for this sample came from a NextSeq 500. The TCR library protocol attached unique molecular identifiers to individual cDNA molecules to correct for sequencing error and PCR bias. TCR alpha and beta chains were both sequenced, and the abundances of alpha and beta sequences in each sample were closely correlated with each other. In the paper's pipeline: Decombinator V4 was used to annotate TCR sequences for V gene, J gene and CDR3. TCRs were defined as expanded if a significant change between any two time points was detected under a Poisson model with p below 0.0001. TCR abundances were normalised to the total number of TCRs sequenced per sample and were expressed as counts per million. MAIT TCRs were defined by TRAV1-2 paired with TRAJ12, TRAJ20 or TRAJ33, and iNKT TCRs by TRAV10 paired with TRAJ18. A search of VDJdb, accessed on 1 November 2021, was run for TCRs annotated to CMV, EBV and SARS-CoV-2, with TCRs annotated for multiple antigens excluded. TCRdb passed the public sequencing reads through fastp at Q25 and MiXCR, retaining productive beta sequences. When rows share a CDR3 protein, they turn into one entry using the most common DNA and genes. The V and J calls reflect TCRdb's pipeline rather than the authors' work. The table for this sample lists tens of thousands of distinct CDR3 sequences; under 15% of them were counted only once. Of the sample, about 9.4% is held by the ten largest clones.

This clonotype was seen at least ten times. No antigen is known for it. Nothing much larger sits one base from this clone, and base qualities are not available. The V end gives up 5 bases and the J end 1 base, leaving 7 bases in the junction not matched to a gene. Inclusive of the bounding cysteine and phenylalanine, the CDR3 is 14 residues long. Just the 42-base CDR3 DNA is kept, in frame starting at base 1. The germline V gene supplies CDR1 SQVTM and CDR2 ANQGSEA. Set within a cohort of healthcare workers in London, UK, this nested case-control study involved weekly PCR testing of nasopharyngeal swabs along with blood sampling. Healthcare workers were recruited during the week of the UK lockdown, between 23 and 31 March 2020, and followed weekly for up to 16 weeks.

The V and J segments used are TRBV29-1 and TRBJ1-1; the central 7 bases match TRBD1. The sequencing input was whole blood. This receptor was taken from an adult who was a healthcare worker with PCR-confirmed SARS-CoV-2 infection or an uninfected control (not recorded which). The CDR3 has the sequence CSVYEGQKNTEAFF. The DNA sequence is TGCAGCGTTTATGAGGGACAGAAGAACACTGAAGCTTTCTTT.